A single sample is the source of the 23 T cell receptor beta chains below, sequenced in a study of T cell changes during pregnancy in multiple sclerosis. Assay used: immunoSEQ multiplex PCR; TCRdb lists only in-frame clones, some missing. The profile shows more than 25,000 clones, about 89% of them singletons. The sequencing used CD8+ T cells from peripheral blood mononuclear cells, collected before pregnancy. These receptors were collected from a female donor with multiple sclerosis, enrolled in a pregnancy study.

This chain uses TRBV10-3 with TRBJ2-3, with D tentatively TRBD2 (5 bases). V lost 0 bases and J lost 0, with 10 bases in between. The CDR3 has 16 residues. Germline CDR1 is ENHRY and CDR2 is SYGVKD. The CDR3: CAISESTGISTDTQYF. For the CDR3, the DNA is TGTGCCATCAGTGAGTCGACGGGGATCAGCACAGATACGCAGTATTTT.

This clone has only one observation. This chain joins TRBV4-2 and TRBJ1-1, with 9 nucleotides matching TRBD1. CDR1 LGHNA and CDR2 YNFKEQ come from the germline V gene. CDR3 length: 14 amino acids. V dropped 4 bases and J dropped 6; count of bases not matched to a gene: 6. The CDR3 DNA reads TGTGCCAGCAGCCCCGTCGACAGGGGGGCTGAAGCTTTCTTT. Its protein product is CASSPVDRGAEAFF.

There are a few counts of this clone. The V gene is TRBV7-9, the J gene TRBJ2-7, with 7 bases that match TRBD1. Looked up from germline, CDR1 is SEHNR and CDR2 is FQNEAQ (reference sequence). This CDR3 is built from 15 residues. V gave up 4 bases and J gave up 3 bases; unmatched junction bases: 9. CDR3 nucleotides: TGTGCCAGCAGCTCGACAGGGCCGGAAATCTACGAGCAGTACTTC. It is translated as CASSSTGPEIYEQYF.

The genes are TRBV30 and TRBJ2-1, with D possibly TRBD1 on 6 matching bases. V was trimmed by 4 bases and J by 7 bases, leaving 14 bases between them. The CDR3 is made up of 13 amino acids. CDR1 GTSNPN and CDR2 SVGIG come from the germline V gene (reference sequence). Here the CDR3 reads CAWNLGHGNEQFF. The CDR3 coding sequence is TGTGCCTGGAATCTGGGACACGGGAATGAGCAGTTCTTC.

The chain is built from TRBV7-9 and TRBJ2-7; D uncertain. Trimming shortened V by 5 bases and J by 5 bases, and 10 bases separated the two germline ends. The germline V gene encodes CDR1 SEHNR and CDR2 FQNEAQ (reference sequence). The CDR3 is made up of 12 amino acids. The CDR3 DNA follows: TGTGCCAGCAGCCATGGGCTCAACGAGCAGTACTTC. It encodes CASSHGLNEQYF.

The chain carries TRBV7-9 and TRBJ2-1; D perhaps matches TRBD2 (6 bases). V lost 5 bases to trimming and J lost 6 bases, with 11 bases between them. The CDR3 is 13 amino acids. CDR1 and CDR2 from the germline V gene are SEHNR and FQNEAQ (reference sequence). The CDR3 DNA sequence: TGTGCCAGCAGCCCGGGACTGCGCAATGAGCAGTTCTTC. This gives the protein CASSPGLRNEQFF.

V and J are TRBV5-1 and TRBJ1-2; D possibly corresponds to TRBD1 (5 bases). Trimming left V 4 bases short and J 6 bases short, with 16 bases between. The CDR3 covers 14 residues. Looked up from germline, CDR1 is SGHRS and CDR2 is YFSETQ. The CDR3 loop reads CASSPETDLDGYTF. CDR3 DNA: TGCGCCAGCAGCCCAGAGACAGACCTAGATGGCTACACCTTC.

The chain couples TRBV5-1 to TRBJ2-1; 10 positions match TRBD2. This CDR3 has 15 amino acids. With V trimmed by 2 bases and J by 8 bases, 7 bases remained unmatched. Germline loops: CDR1 SGHRS, CDR2 YFSETQ. This CDR3 is CASSFLAGVGDEQFF. The CDR3 coding sequence is TGCGCCAGCAGCTTCCTAGCGGGGGTTGGGGATGAGCAGTTCTTC.

The genes are TRBV21-1 and TRBJ2-7; the table's D gene call, TRBD2, was not cross checked with the DNA. TRBV21-1 is designated a pseudogene. This CDR3 comprises 20 residues. The CDR3 loop is CASSKEVNARLTELGYEQYF. CDR3 coding DNA: TGTGCCAGCAGCAAAGAGGTCAATGCTAGGCTAACTGAGCTAGGCTACGAGCAGTACTTC.

This clone was seen a single time. This chain connects TRBV15 to TRBJ2-1; 8 nucleotides line up with TRBD1. Germline assignment: CDR1 LNHNV and CDR2 YYDKDF (reference sequence). The trim removed 5 bases at V and 6 bases at J, leaving 6 bases unmatched. The CDR3 contains 14 residues. The CDR3 region is CATSSVRGPNEQFF. The CDR3 DNA is TGTGCCACCAGCTCCGTCAGGGGGCCCAATGAGCAGTTCTTC. The full variable domain, its missing parts supplied by reference TRBV15 and TRBJ2-1, is DAMVIQNPRYQVTQFGKPVTLSCSQTLNHNVMYWYQQKSSQAPKLLFHYYDKDFNNEADTPDNFQSRRPNTSFCFLDIRSPGLGDTAMYLCATSSVRGPNEQFFGPGTRLTVL.

This chain joins TRBV6-4 and TRBJ2-1, with 10 bases matching TRBD2. V was clipped by 3 bases and J by 4 bases; unmatched bases: 6. Germline CDR1 MRHNA, CDR2 SNTAGT. The CDR3 extends over 16 amino acids. DNA of the CDR3: TGTGCCAGCAGTGAAAACCTTAGCGGGGGGTACAATGAGCAGTTCTTC. Protein sequence: CASSENLSGGYNEQFF.

The rearrangement joins TRBV6-5 to TRBJ2-2, with no clear D. There are 16 residues in the CDR3. The germline CDR1 and CDR2 sequences are MNHEY and SVGAGI. V was pared by 0 bases and J by 6 bases, with 14 bases between. In DNA form, the CDR3 reads TGTGCCAGCAGTTACTCAAGCTCCACCCTCGCCGGGGAGCTGTTTTTT. Translation gives CASSYSSSTLAGELFF.

The chain links TRBV2 to TRBJ1-5, with 9 bases matching TRBD1. The CDR3 sequence is 16 residues long. Germline V CDR1 and CDR2: SNHLY, FYNNEI. Unmatched junction bases numbered 6, after V lost 1 base and J lost 5 bases. The DNA for the CDR3 is TGTGCCAGCAGTGAAGGAGGACAGGGGACCCATCAGCCCCAGCATTTT. Amino acids: CASSEGGQGTHQPQHF.

This chain uses TRBV6-4 with TRBJ1-1, with 7 nucleotides matching TRBD1. The CDR3 has 13 residues. The V and J ends lost 6 bases and 6 bases, in that order; junction bases with no gene match: 7. From germline, CDR1 is MRHNA and CDR2 SNTAGT. CDR3 region: CASSARQGAEAFF. CDR3 DNA sequence: TGTGCCAGCAGCGCGAGACAGGGTGCTGAAGCTTTCTTT.

This chain connects TRBV6-5 to TRBJ2-5; 12 nucleotides line up with TRBD1. Germline V gene lookup returns CDR1 MNHEY and CDR2 SVGAGI. J lost 5 bases, V lost 2 bases, and 3 bases had no gene match. CDR3 length: 15 amino acids. The CDR3 nucleotides are TGTGCCAGCAGTTACGGGACAGGGGGCTTGGAGACCCAGTACTTC. Protein sequence: CASSYGTGGLETQYF.

This clone appeared once. The chain has TRBV27 and TRBJ1-2; 8 bases align to TRBD1. Germline V CDR1 and CDR2: MNHEY, SMNVEV (reference sequence). The V segment lost 3 bases and the J segment 8 bases; nucleotides outside the gene matches: 8. There are 14 residues in the CDR3. DNA of the CDR3: TGTGCCAGCAGTTTGCAGGGGGCGCTGGGGGGCTACACCTTC. The encoded protein is CASSLQGALGGYTF.

The V gene is TRBV20-1, the J gene TRBJ1-3; D is ambiguous. CDR3 size: 9 residues. Germline CDR1 is DFQATT and CDR2 is SNEGSKA (reference sequence). With 8 bases removed from V and 6 bases from J, the gap between germline ends came to 5 bases. CDR3 sequence reads: CSFINTIYF. Written as DNA, the CDR3 is TGCAGTTTTATAAACACCATATATTTT.

The chain uses TRBV4-1 and TRBJ1-1; D not resolved. V was shortened by 3 bases and J by 0 bases, with 11 bases between the two germline ends. The CDR3 extends over 15 amino acids. Germline V gene lookup returns CDR1 MGHRA and CDR2 YSYEKL. The CDR3 nucleotides read TGCGCCAGCAGCCACTGGGCCCTATTGAACACTGAAGCTTTCTTT. Protein product: CASSHWALLNTEAFF.

The chain joins TRBV7-8 to TRBJ2-7; TRBD1 agrees at 8 bases. V gave up 6 bases and J gave up 5 bases; unmatched junction bases: 9. The CDR3 spans 14 residues. Germline CDR1 and CDR2: SGHVS and FQNEAQ. In nucleotides, the CDR3 is TGTGCCAGCAGTTACACCGCAGGGGGCCACGAGCAGTACTTC. It encodes CASSYTAGGHEQYF.

V is TRBV11-2 and J is TRBJ2-2; D is ambiguous. The germline V and J ends were trimmed by 11 bases and 3 bases, with 13 bases remaining between them. The germline V gene has CDR1 SGHAT and CDR2 FQNNGV. The CDR3 covers 13 residues. The chain's CDR3 is CAGGTIYTGELFF. For the CDR3, the DNA is TGTGCCGGCGGCACAATTTACACCGGGGAGCTGTTTTTT.

The chain recombines TRBV30 with TRBJ1-1, with TRBD1 matching over 9 bases. Trimming at V came to 5 bases and at J to 4 bases, leaving 8 bases not matched to a gene. Germline CDR1 is GTSNPN and CDR2 is SVGIG (reference sequence). The CDR3 totals 14 residues. Here the CDR3 DNA reads TGTGCCTGGGCTACAGGGGGCTGGCGCACTGAAGCTTTCTTT. Its protein product is CAWATGGWRTEAFF.

The chain combines TRBV5-5 with TRBJ1-5, with a possible D match to TRBD1 (6 bases). V shed 4 bases and J shed 1 base, with 24 bases lying between them. Germline CDR1 SGHKS, CDR2 YYEKEE (reference sequence). This CDR3 spans 19 amino acids. CDR3: CASSQYPGVSFRSNQPQHF. As DNA, the CDR3 is TGTGCCAGCAGCCAATACCCAGGGGTGTCCTTTAGAAGCAATCAGCCCCAGCATTTT.

In this sample, this clone is medium-sized (0.01 to 0.1%). V usage is TRBV29-1 and J usage is TRBJ1-4; D ambiguous. The V end lost 6 bases, the J end lost 5 bases, and 16 bases lay between the germline ends. In germline, CDR1 is SQVTM, CDR2 ANQGSEA. This CDR3 region has 14 residues. CDR3: CSVRRGNENEKLFF. The CDR3 DNA is TGCAGCGTCCGACGGGGAAATGAGAATGAAAAACTGTTTTTT. The full variable domain, its missing parts supplied by reference TRBV29-1 and TRBJ1-4, is SAVISQKPSRDICQRGTSLTIQCQVDSQVTMMFWYRQQPGQSLTLIATANQGSEATYESGFVIDKFPISRPNLTFSTLTVSNMSPEDSSIYLCSVRRGNENEKLFFGSGTQLSVL.